This T cell receptor beta chain was sequenced in a study of T cells in Graves' hyperthyroidism and ophthalmopathy. RNA transcripts were the template for amplifying TCR beta CDR3 regions. Using the HTBI primer set, a first-round RT-PCR was run on the TCR CDR3. TCRdb re-derived calls from the multiplex PCR reads in MiXCR, one entry per CDR3 protein. This repertoire shows roughly 530,000 distinct CDR3 sequences, over 15% found once; its top ten account for under 20%. The source of the PBMCs was 10 ml of fresh peripheral blood. There are 11 residues in the CDR3. Germline lookup yields CDR1 MGHDK and CDR2 SYGVNS. Trimming left V 6 bases short and J 11 bases short, with 13 bases between. Findings and caveats of the study: In validation, the model predicted ophthalmopathy. These predictions came a median about 6.8 months before onset.

Regarding this clonotype: The antigen remains undetermined.

The chain employs TRBV25-1 and TRBJ1-1; possibly TRBD1 for D (5 bases). This sequence was found in a woman between 18 and 29 years old with Graves' ophthalmopathy. Sequences were obtained from blood. CDR3 loop: CASSEEGAAFF. In nucleotides, the CDR3 is TGTGCCAGCAGCGAAGAAGGGGCCGCTTTCTTT.